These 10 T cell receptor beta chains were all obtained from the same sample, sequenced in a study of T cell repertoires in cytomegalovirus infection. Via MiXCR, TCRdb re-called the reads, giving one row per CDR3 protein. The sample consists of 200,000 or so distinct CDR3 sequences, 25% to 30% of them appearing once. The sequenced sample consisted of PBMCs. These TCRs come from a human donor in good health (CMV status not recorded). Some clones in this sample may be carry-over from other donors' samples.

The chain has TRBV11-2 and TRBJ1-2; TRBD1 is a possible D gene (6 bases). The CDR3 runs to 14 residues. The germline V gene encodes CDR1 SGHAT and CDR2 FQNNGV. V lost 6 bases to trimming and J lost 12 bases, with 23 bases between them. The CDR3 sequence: CASRPETQTGPNTF. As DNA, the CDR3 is TGTGCCAGCAGACCAGAGACTCAGACAGGTCCCAACACCTTC. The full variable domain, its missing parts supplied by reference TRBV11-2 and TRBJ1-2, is EAGVAQSPRYKIIEKRQSVAFWCNPISGHATLYWYQQILGQGPKLLIQFQNNGVVDDSQLPKDRFSAERLKGVDSTLKIQPAKLEDSAVYLCASRPETQTGPNTFGSGTRLTVV.

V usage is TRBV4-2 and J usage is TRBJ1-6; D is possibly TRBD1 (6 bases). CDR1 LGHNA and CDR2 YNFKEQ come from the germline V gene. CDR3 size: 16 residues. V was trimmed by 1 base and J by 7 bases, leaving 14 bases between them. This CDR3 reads CASSQVRTDRNSPLHF. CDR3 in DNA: TGTGCCAGCAGCCAAGTGAGGACAGACCGAAATTCACCCCTCCACTTT.

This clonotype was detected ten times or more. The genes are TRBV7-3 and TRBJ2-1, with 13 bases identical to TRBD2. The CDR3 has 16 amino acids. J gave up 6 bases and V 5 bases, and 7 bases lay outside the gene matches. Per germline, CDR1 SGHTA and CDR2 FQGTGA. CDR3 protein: CASSATSGGEFNEQFF. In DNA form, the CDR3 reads TGTGCCAGCAGCGCAACTAGCGGGGGGGAATTCAATGAGCAGTTCTTC. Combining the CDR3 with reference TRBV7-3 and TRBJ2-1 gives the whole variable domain GAGVSQTPSNKVTEKGKYVELRCDPISGHTALYWYRQSLGQGPEFLIYFQGTGAADDSGLPNDRFFAVRPEGSVSTLKIQRTERGDSAVYLCASSATSGGEFNEQFFGPGTRLTVL.

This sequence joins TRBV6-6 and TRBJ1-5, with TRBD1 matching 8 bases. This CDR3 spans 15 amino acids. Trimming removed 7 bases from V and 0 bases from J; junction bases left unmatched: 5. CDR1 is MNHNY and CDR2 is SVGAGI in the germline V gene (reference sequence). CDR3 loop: CASTPTGVSNQPQHF. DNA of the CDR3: TGTGCCAGCACCCCGACAGGGGTTAGCAATCAGCCCCAGCATTTT.

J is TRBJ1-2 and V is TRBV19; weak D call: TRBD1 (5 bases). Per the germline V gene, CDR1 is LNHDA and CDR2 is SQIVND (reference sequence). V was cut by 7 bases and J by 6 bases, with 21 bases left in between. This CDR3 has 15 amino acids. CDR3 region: CASTPWGKEGNGYTF. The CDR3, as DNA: TGTGCCAGTACCCCATGGGGCAAGGAAGGGAATGGCTACACCTTC.

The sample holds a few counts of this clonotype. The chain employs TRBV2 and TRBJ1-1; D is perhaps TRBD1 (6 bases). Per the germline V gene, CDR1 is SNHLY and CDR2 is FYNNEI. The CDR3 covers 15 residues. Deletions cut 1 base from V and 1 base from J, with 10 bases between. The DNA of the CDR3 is TGTGCCAGCAGTGAAGAAGCAGGGGAGAACACTGAAGCTTTCTTT. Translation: CASSEEAGENTEAFF.

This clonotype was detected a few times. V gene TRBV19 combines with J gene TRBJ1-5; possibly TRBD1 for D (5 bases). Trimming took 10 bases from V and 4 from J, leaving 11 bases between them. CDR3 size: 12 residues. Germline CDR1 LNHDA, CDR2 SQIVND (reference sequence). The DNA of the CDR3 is TGTGCCACGGGGGGGATTAATCAGCCCCAGCATTTT. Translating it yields CATGGINQPQHF. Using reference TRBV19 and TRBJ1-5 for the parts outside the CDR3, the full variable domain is DGGITQSPKYLFRKEGQNVTLSCEQNLNHDAMYWYRQDPGQGLRLIYYSQIVNDFQKGDIAEGYSVSREKKESFPLTVTSAQKNPTAFYLCATGGINQPQHFGDGTRLSIL.

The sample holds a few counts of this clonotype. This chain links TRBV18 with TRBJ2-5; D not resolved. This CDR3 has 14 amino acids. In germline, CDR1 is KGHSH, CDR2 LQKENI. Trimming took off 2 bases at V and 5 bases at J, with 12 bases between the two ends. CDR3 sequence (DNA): TGTGCCAGCTCACCAGGTGACCGATGGGAGACCCAGTACTTC. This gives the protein CASSPGDRWETQYF. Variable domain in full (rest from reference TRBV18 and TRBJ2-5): NAGVMQNPRHLVRRRGQEARLRCSPMKGHSHVYWYRQLPEEGLKFMVYLQKENIIDESGMPKERFSAEFPKEGPSILRIQQVVRGDSAAYFCASSPGDRWETQYFGPGTRLLVL.

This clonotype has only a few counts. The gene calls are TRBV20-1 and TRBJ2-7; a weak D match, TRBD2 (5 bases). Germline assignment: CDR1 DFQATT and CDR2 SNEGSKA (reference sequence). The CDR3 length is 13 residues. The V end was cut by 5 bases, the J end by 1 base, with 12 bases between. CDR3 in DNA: TGCAGTGCTCCCACCGGGGTATCCTACGAGCAGTACTTC. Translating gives CSAPTGVSYEQYF.

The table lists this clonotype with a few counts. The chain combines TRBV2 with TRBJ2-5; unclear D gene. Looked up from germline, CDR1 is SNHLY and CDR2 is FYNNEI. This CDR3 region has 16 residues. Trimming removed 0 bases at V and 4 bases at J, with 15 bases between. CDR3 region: CASSEAGLTYRETQYF. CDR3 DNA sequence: TGTGCCAGCAGTGAAGCCGGCCTAACCTACCGAGAGACCCAGTACTTC.